The T cell receptor (beta chain) under discussion was sequenced for a study of post-analysis software for immune sequencing data. Whole-study context: Disease trajectories encompassed relapsing-remitting, secondary progressive and progressive-relapsing multiple sclerosis. Study-wide findings and caveats: Compared against controls, patients with multiple sclerosis displayed significantly lower normalized Chao1 diversity. A handful of TRBV segments (TRBV5-6, TRBV5-1 and TRBV20-1 among them) occurred more frequently in patients than in controls. F measure grouped same-batch samples tightly together.

TCR beta cDNA libraries had unique molecular identifiers. The authors obtained roughly 0.5 million cDNA molecules from roughly 1 to 10 million T cells. TCRdb analysed the PCR reads with MiXCR anew, one entry per CDR3 protein. The repertoire holds 750,000 to 900,000 distinct CDR3 sequences, with about half as singletons. Concerning this clonotype: Its matching antigen is unknown.

Germline lookup yields CDR1 SNHLY and CDR2 FYNNEI. J gave up 6 bases and V 1 base, and 6 bases lay outside the gene matches. The CDR3 is 16 residues long. Sequencing was done on a sample of blood. The V and J genes are TRBV2 and TRBJ2-1; 10 bases agree with TRBD2. The source of this sequence is a girl aged 10-17 years with multiple sclerosis. CDR3 sequence (DNA): TGTGCCAGCAGTGAAGTCCTAGCGGGAGATTTCAATGAGCAGTTCTTC. Encoded protein: CASSEVLAGDFNEQFF.